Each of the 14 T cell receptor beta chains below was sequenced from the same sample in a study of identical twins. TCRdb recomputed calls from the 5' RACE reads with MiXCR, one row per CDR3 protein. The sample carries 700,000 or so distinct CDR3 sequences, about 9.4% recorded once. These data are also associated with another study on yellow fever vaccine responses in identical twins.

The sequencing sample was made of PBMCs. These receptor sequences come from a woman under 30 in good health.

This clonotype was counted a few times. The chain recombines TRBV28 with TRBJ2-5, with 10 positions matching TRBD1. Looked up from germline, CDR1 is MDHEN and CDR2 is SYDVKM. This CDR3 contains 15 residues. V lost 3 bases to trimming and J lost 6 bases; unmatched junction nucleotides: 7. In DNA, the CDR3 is TGTGCCAGCAGTTTCCCTCGGACAGGGGGGAAGACCCAGTACTTC. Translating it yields CASSFPRTGGKTQYF.

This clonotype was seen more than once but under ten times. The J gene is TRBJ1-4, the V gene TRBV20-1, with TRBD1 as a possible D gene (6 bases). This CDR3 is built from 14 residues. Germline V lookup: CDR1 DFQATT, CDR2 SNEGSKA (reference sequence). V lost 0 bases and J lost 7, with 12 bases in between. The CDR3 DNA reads TGCAGTGCTAGAGACGTCGGGACAAGTGAAAAACTGTTTTTT. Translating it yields CSARDVGTSEKLFF.

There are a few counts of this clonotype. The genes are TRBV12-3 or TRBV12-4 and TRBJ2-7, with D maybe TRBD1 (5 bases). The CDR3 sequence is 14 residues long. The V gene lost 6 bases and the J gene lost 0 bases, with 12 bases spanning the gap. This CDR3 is CASSLDSISYEQYF. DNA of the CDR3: TGTGCCAGCAGCCTCGACAGCATCTCCTACGAGCAGTACTTC.

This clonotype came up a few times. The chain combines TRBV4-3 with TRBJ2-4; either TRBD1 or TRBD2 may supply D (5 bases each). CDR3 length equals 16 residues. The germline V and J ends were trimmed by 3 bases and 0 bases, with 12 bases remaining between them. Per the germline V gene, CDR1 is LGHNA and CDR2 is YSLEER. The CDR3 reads CASSQWDGLAKNIQYF. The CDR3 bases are TGCGCCAGCAGCCAGTGGGACGGACTAGCCAAAAACATTCAGTACTTC.

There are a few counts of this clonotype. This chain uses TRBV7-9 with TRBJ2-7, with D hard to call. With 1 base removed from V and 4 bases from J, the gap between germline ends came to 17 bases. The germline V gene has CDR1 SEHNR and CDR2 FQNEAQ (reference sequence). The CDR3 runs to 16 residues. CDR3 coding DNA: TGTGCCAGCAGCTTAGTAGGGCTCCACCAAGGATACGAGCAGTACTTC. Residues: CASSLVGLHQGYEQYF.

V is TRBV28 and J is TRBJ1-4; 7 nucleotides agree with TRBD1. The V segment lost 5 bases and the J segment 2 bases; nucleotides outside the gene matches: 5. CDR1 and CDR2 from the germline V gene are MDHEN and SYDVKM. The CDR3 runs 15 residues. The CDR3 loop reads CASSPPTGTNEKLFF. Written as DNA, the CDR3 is TGTGCCAGCAGTCCGCCGACAGGGACTAATGAAAAACTGTTTTTT.

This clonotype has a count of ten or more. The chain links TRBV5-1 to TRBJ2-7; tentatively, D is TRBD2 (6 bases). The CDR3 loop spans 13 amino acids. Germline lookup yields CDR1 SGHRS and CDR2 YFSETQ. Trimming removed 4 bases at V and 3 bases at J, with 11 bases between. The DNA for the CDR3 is TGCGCCAGCAGCCCTTTTAGCGGCTACGAGCAGTACTTC. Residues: CASSPFSGYEQYF.

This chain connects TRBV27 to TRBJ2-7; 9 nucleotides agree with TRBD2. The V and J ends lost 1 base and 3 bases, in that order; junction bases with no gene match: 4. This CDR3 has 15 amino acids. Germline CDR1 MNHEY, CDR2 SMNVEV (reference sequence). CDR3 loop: CASSLWAGGDYEQYF. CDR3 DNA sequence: TGTGCCAGCAGTTTATGGGCGGGGGGGGACTACGAGCAGTACTTC.

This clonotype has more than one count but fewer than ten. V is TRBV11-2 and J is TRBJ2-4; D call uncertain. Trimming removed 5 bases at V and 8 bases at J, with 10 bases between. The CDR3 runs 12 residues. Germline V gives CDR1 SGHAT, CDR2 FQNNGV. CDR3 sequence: CASSKSKDIQYF. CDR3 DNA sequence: TGTGCCAGCAGCAAGAGCAAGGACATTCAGTACTTC.

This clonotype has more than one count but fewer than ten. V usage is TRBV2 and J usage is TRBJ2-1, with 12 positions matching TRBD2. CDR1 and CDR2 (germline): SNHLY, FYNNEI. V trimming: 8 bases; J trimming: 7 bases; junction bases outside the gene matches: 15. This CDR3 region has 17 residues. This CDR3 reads CASQGLAGGKDRNEQFF. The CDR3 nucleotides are TGTGCCAGCCAAGGGCTAGCGGGGGGGAAGGATCGGAATGAGCAGTTCTTC.

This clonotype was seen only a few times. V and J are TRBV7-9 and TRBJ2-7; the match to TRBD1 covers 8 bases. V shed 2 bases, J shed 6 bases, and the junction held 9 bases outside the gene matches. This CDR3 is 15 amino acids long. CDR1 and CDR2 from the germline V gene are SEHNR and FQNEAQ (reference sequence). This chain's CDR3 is CASSLLSAGGLEQYF. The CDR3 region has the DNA TGTGCCAGCAGCTTATTATCGGCAGGGGGCCTCGAGCAGTACTTC.

CDR3 in DNA: TGTGCCAGCAGCCCCCGTTGGGGGGACTACGAGCAGTACTTC. Protein sequence: CASSPRWGDYEQYF. The V gene is TRBV14, the J gene TRBJ2-7, with D perhaps matching TRBD2 (6 bases). The CDR3 is made up of 14 amino acids. In germline, CDR1 is SGHDN, CDR2 FVKESK. V lost 4 bases to trimming and J lost 3 bases, with 13 bases between them.

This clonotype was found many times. The CDR3 spells CASTPAPGDNEQYF. The CDR3 nucleotides read TGTGCCAGCACCCCGGCTCCGGGGGACAACGAGCAGTACTTC. V usage is TRBV6-9 and J usage is TRBJ2-7, with D perhaps assigned TRBD1 or TRBD2 (6 bases each). There are 14 residues in the CDR3. Germline CDR1 is MNHGY and CDR2 is SVAAGI. V lost 7 bases and J 5 bases, leaving 18 bases between the germline ends.

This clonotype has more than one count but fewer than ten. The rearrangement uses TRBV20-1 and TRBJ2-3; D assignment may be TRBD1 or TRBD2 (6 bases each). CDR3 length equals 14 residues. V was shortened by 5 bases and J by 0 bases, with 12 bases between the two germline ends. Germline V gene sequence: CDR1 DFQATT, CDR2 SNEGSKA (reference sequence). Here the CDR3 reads CSAHTGTSTDTQYF. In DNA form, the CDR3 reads TGCAGTGCTCATACAGGGACTAGCACAGATACGCAGTATTTT.